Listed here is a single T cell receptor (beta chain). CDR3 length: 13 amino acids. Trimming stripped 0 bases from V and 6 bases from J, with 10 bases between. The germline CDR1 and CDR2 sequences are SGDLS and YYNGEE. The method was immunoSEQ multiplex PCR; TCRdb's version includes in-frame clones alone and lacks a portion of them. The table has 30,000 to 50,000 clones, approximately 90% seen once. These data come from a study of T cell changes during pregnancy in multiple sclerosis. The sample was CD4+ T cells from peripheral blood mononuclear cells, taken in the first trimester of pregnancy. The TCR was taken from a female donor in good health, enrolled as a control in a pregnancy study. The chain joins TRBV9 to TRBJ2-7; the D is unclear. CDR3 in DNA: TGTGCCAGCAGCGTAGAGGCGGTAGCCGAGCAGTACTTC. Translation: CASSVEAVAEQYF.